The clone carrying this TCR beta chain has at least ten counts. The antigen is not known. TCRbeta library construction was performed incorporating unique molecular identifiers. TCRdb processed the PCR reads anew with MiXCR; each CDR3 protein has one entry. Here the sample spans about 600,000 distinct CDR3 sequences, approximately 12% being singletons. This CDR3 is built from 15 residues. Trimming stripped 5 bases from V and 7 bases from J, with 18 bases between. Germline V gives CDR1 SGHAT, CDR2 FQNNGV. This record comes from a study of T-cell reconstitution after alpha-beta-depleted transplantation in children. General observations from the study: T-cell numbers and diversity, one year after transplant, stemmed largely from T cells that were newly produced.

The sequence derives from a male patient between 5 and 17 years old who had a stem cell transplant for acute myeloid leukemia, so the T cells may come from the graft donor. The chain has TRBV11-2 and TRBJ2-1, with D maybe TRBD1 (6 bases). The source material was PBMCs, mostly from graft donor cells, sampled 360 days after TCRalphabeta/CD19-depleted stem cell transplant. CDR3: CASSRGHGTWNEQFF. Here the CDR3 DNA reads TGTGCCAGCAGCCGGGGACATGGAACTTGGAATGAGCAGTTCTTC. Full variable domain (rest looked up from reference TRBV11-2 and TRBJ2-1): EAGVAQSPRYKIIEKRQSVAFWCNPISGHATLYWYQQILGQGPKLLIQFQNNGVVDDSQLPKDRFSAERLKGVDSTLKIQPAKLEDSAVYLCASSRGHGTWNEQFFGPGTRLTVL.